The present entry profiles one T cell receptor beta chain with its context. The antigen is not known. The data derive from a study of T cells expressing NK-cell markers. Study-level results: In several donors, dominant clonotypes made up about 28.3-60.1% of CD3+CD56-NKG2C+ cells.

This CDR3 comprises 14 residues. Germline CDR1 reads MNHEY; CDR2 reads SVGAGI. Reanalyzing the 5' RACE reads, TCRdb keeps one entry per CDR3 protein, without DNA. The sample table includes fewer than 550,000 distinct CDR3 sequences. V usage is TRBV6-5 and J usage is TRBJ1-6; TCRdb's D call of TRBD1 is untestable without DNA. The TCR comes from a woman between 50 and 59 years old in good health. Sequenced material: blood T cells: a sorted CD56 or NKG2C T cell subset, CD4+ or CD8+ T cells, or bulk PBMC T cells (not recorded which). This CDR3 reads CASSLQGVISPLHF.